The 24 T cell receptor beta chains presented below share a single source sample, sequenced in a study of T-cell memory formation after mild COVID-19. One entry per CDR3 protein results from TCRdb running MiXCR on the 5' RACE reads. The table has 250,000 to 300,000 distinct CDR3 sequences, 15% to 20% seen once. Specimen: PBMCs or a T cell subset sorted from them (not recorded which). These receptors all stem from a man in his late teens or twenties who had mild COVID-19 (a few samples of this study predate the infection). Cell type and time point are not known.

This clonotype was found a few times. The V call is TRBV6-1, the J call TRBJ2-4; 10 positions agree with TRBD1. V trimming: 5 bases; J trimming: 3 bases; junction bases outside the gene matches: 16. CDR1 is MNHNS and CDR2 is SASEGT in the germline V gene. The CDR3 runs 19 residues. CDR3 sequence reads: CASSYRGTGVNLNKNIQYF. The CDR3 nucleotides are TGTGCCAGCAGTTATCGCGGGACAGGGGTAAATTTGAACAAAAACATTCAGTACTTC.

The chain is built from TRBV4-1 and TRBJ1-5; D gene unclear. CDR3 size: 15 residues. From germline, CDR1 is MGHRA and CDR2 YSYEKL. V lost 2 bases and J 3 bases, leaving 11 bases between the germline ends. The CDR3 sequence: CASSQLGLYNQPQHF. CDR3 DNA sequence: TGCGCCAGCAGCCAATTAGGGCTTTACAATCAGCCCCAGCATTTT.

There are a few counts of this clonotype. The J gene is TRBJ2-5, the V gene TRBV7-7; D is tentatively TRBD1 or TRBD2 (6 bases each). V gave up 1 base and J gave up 9 bases, with 15 bases separating them. The CDR3 covers 14 residues. The germline gives CDR1 SSHAT, CDR2 FNYEAQ (reference sequence). The CDR3, as DNA: TGTGCCAGCAGCTTAGGCGGGCAGGGGAGGTCCCAGTACTTC. It specifies CASSLGGQGRSQYF.

This chain uses TRBV5-6 with TRBJ2-3; TRBD2 aligns across 9 bases. CDR3 length equals 16 residues. With V trimmed by 4 bases and J by 2 bases, 8 bases remained unmatched. Germline lookup yields CDR1 SGHDT and CDR2 YYEEEE. The CDR3 region has the DNA TGTGCCAGCAGCCTGAGGCTAGCGGGGACCACAGATACGCAGTATTTT. It specifies CASSLRLAGTTDTQYF.

The chain joins TRBV6-1 to TRBJ2-1, with 11 bases matching TRBD1. The CDR3 sequence is 17 residues long. After removal of 3 bases from V and 7 bases from J, the junction contained 11 bases not matched to a gene. Germline V gene lookup returns CDR1 MNHNS and CDR2 SASEGT. The CDR3 nucleotides are TGTGCCAGCAGTGACCCGCCGGGGGGGACAGGGGGGAATGAGCAGTTCTTC. Protein product: CASSDPPGGTGGNEQFF.

The CDR3 reads CSGSQGAREAFF. CDR3 bases: TGCAGCGGATCTCAGGGGGCTAGGGAAGCTTTCTTT. The chain links TRBV29-1 to TRBJ1-1; 8 nucleotides line up with TRBD1. The CDR3 covers 12 residues. V lost 7 bases to trimming and J lost 8 bases; unmatched junction nucleotides: 9. Germline values: CDR1 SQVTM, CDR2 ANQGSEA.

In its sample, this clonotype was seen many times. V gene TRBV12-3 or TRBV12-4 combines with J gene TRBJ2-5; TRBD2 aligns across 9 bases. Trimming removed 3 bases from V and 2 bases from J; junction bases left unmatched: 4. CDR3 length equals 15 residues. DNA of the CDR3: TGTGCCAGCAGTTTCCTAGCGGGGTCTCAAGAGACCCAGTACTTC. Amino acids: CASSFLAGSQETQYF.

The rearrangement uses TRBV5-1 and TRBJ1-1, with D possibly being TRBD1 (6 bases). V was pared by 4 bases and J by 4 bases, with 14 bases between. The germline V gene encodes CDR1 SGHRS and CDR2 YFSETQ. CDR3 length: 14 residues. CDR3 bases: TGCGCCAGCAGCGCACAGGGAGTGCGCACTGAAGCTTTCTTT. Its protein product is CASSAQGVRTEAFF.

This clonotype occurred a few times. The rearrangement uses TRBV24-1 and TRBJ1-2; 7 bases are shared with TRBD1. The germline V gene encodes CDR1 KGHDR and CDR2 SFDVKD. V lost 2 bases to trimming and J lost 6 bases; unmatched junction nucleotides: 8. This CDR3 is 15 amino acids long. The CDR3 spells CATSDSTGLRDGYTF. In DNA, the CDR3 is TGTGCCACCAGTGATTCGACAGGGCTAAGAGATGGCTACACCTTC.

This chain connects TRBV29-1 to TRBJ2-1, with 8 bases matching TRBD2. CDR1 and CDR2 from the germline V gene are SQVTM and ANQGSEA. This CDR3 is 12 amino acids long. With V trimmed by 4 bases and J by 8 bases, 4 bases remained unmatched. CDR3 amino acids: CSVAGGYHEQFF. The CDR3 DNA reads as TGCAGCGTTGCGGGGGGGTATCATGAGCAGTTCTTC.

V and J are TRBV5-1 and TRBJ1-1; D not certain. The CDR3 spans 12 residues. Germline CDR1 is SGHRS and CDR2 is YFSETQ. The V and J ends lost 4 bases and 6 bases respectively, with 10 bases between them. The CDR3 loop reads CASSRPPSEAFF. The CDR3 region has the DNA TGCGCCAGCAGCCGTCCCCCATCTGAAGCTTTCTTT.

The table lists this clonotype with a few counts. This chain connects TRBV29-1 to TRBJ2-1; unclear D gene. Between the trimmed V and J ends, which lost 3 bases and 2 bases, there was a span of 8 bases. CDR1 is SQVTM and CDR2 is ANQGSEA in the germline V gene. The CDR3 covers 13 residues. CDR3 nucleotide sequence: TGCAGCGTTGAGGGCCACCCCTACAATGAGCAGTTCTTC. Translated: CSVEGHPYNEQFF.

This clonotype turned up a few times. The CDR3 bases are TGTGCCAGCAGCTGGGCCCAGTACTTC. Amino acids: CASSWAQYF. The rearrangement links TRBV7-2 to TRBJ2-5; no firm D call. Germline CDR1 SGHTA, CDR2 FQGNSA. CDR3 length: 9 residues. The germline V and J ends were trimmed by 4 bases and 9 bases, with 3 bases remaining between them.

This clonotype occurred a few times. The CDR3 DNA sequence: TGCAGTGCTCCCCTATCGGGCTATACGCAGTATTTT. Residues: CSAPLSGYTQYF. V and J are TRBV20-1 and TRBJ2-3; unclear D gene. The CDR3 is 12 residues long. CDR1 is DFQATT, CDR2 SNEGSKA, per germline (reference sequence). The germline V and J ends were trimmed by 5 bases and 7 bases, with 13 bases remaining between them.

This clonotype was detected ten times or more. CDR3 in DNA: TGCGCCAGCAGCCCCGGGACAGGGGGTGTGTACGAGCAGTACTTC. Encoded protein: CASSPGTGGVYEQYF. V is TRBV5-1 and J is TRBJ2-7; 11 bases match TRBD1. From germline, CDR1 is SGHRS and CDR2 YFSETQ. V was pared by 4 bases and J by 4 bases, with 7 bases of the junction left unmatched. The CDR3 spans 15 residues.

In this sample, this clonotype turned up a few times. V is TRBV4-2 and J is TRBJ2-5, with D maybe TRBD1 (8 bases). CDR1 LGHNA and CDR2 YNFKEQ come from the germline V gene. This CDR3 has 15 residues. Between the trimmed V and J ends, which lost 0 bases and 4 bases, there was a span of 12 bases. CDR3 in amino acids: CASSQDTGGGETQYF. CDR3 bases: TGTGCCAGCAGCCAAGACACAGGGGGGGGAGAGACCCAGTACTTC.

J is TRBJ2-5 and V is TRBV20-1, with 11 positions matching TRBD2. Looked up from germline, CDR1 is DFQATT and CDR2 is SNEGSKA (reference sequence). V was clipped by 7 bases and J by 3 bases; unmatched bases: 4. This CDR3 spans 13 amino acids. The CDR3 reads CSVHSGGEETQYF. CDR3 nucleotides: TGCAGTGTACATAGCGGGGGGGAAGAGACCCAGTACTTC.

This chain joins TRBV29-1 and TRBJ2-7; possible D gene TRBD2, 6 bases. Germline V lookup: CDR1 SQVTM, CDR2 ANQGSEA. CDR3 length equals 11 residues. Trimming pared 6 bases from V and 3 bases from J, leaving 9 bases between. Here the CDR3 reads CSVLDYYEQYF. The CDR3 DNA reads TGCAGCGTACTGGACTACTACGAGCAGTACTTC.

Only a few counts were recorded for this clonotype. The chain recombines TRBV3-1 with TRBJ1-5; 7 positions match TRBD1. V was clipped by 0 bases and J by 3 bases; unmatched bases: 2. Germline V CDR1 and CDR2: LGHDT, YNNKEL (reference sequence). The CDR3 covers 15 residues. CDR3 loop: CASSQDTGANQPQHF. CDR3 bases: TGTGCCAGCAGCCAAGATACAGGGGCCAATCAGCCCCAGCATTTT. The variable domain in full, with the rest retrieved from reference TRBV3-1 and TRBJ1-5, is DTAVSQTPKYLVTQMGNDKSIKCEQNLGHDTMYWYKQDSKKFLKIMFSYNNKELIINETVPNRFSPKSPDKAHLNLHINSLELGDSAVYFCASSQDTGANQPQHFGDGTRLSIL.

This clonotype was picked up a small number of times. The gene calls are TRBV11-2 and TRBJ2-1; 8 bases line up with TRBD2. Looked up from germline, CDR1 is SGHAT and CDR2 is FQNNGV. V lost 5 bases to trimming and J lost 2 bases; unmatched junction nucleotides: 8. CDR3 size: 16 residues. The DNA of the CDR3 is TGTGCCAGCAGCCACCGGCGGGGGGCCACCTACAATGAGCAGTTCTTC. Translated: CASSHRRGATYNEQFF.

V gene TRBV7-6 combines with J gene TRBJ2-5, with D maybe TRBD2 (5 bases). Trimming cost V 6 bases and J 2 bases, with 16 bases left between them. This CDR3 is built from 15 residues. CDR1 SGHVS and CDR2 FNYEAQ come from the germline V gene. The CDR3 bases are TGTGCCAGCAGTTTCCGCCTAGCTCCTCAAGAGACCCAGTACTTC. It yields the protein CASSFRLAPQETQYF.

This clonotype was seen more than once but under ten times. The V call is TRBV20-1, the J call TRBJ2-6; D is perhaps TRBD1 (6 bases). The V end lost 6 bases, the J end lost 2 bases, and 11 bases lay between the germline ends. The germline V gene has CDR1 DFQATT and CDR2 SNEGSKA (reference sequence). The CDR3 runs 14 residues. The CDR3, as DNA: TGCAGTGCCCCAGACAGGCCTGGGGCCAACGTCCTGACTTTC. It is translated as CSAPDRPGANVLTF.

The chain couples TRBV6-1 to TRBJ2-5; 7 bases match TRBD2. V shed 6 bases, J shed 2 bases, and the junction held 9 bases outside the gene matches. There are 15 residues in the CDR3. Germline V gene data show CDR1 as MNHNS and CDR2 as SASEGT. CDR3 loop: CASRPAGRPQETQYF. In nucleotides, the CDR3 is TGTGCCAGCAGACCAGCGGGGAGGCCTCAAGAGACCCAGTACTTC.

This clonotype showed up just a few times. The rearrangement links TRBV28 to TRBJ1-2; 10 bases are shared with TRBD1. Germline lookup yields CDR1 MDHEN and CDR2 SYDVKM. This CDR3 has 16 residues. V lost 5 bases to trimming and J lost 6 bases; unmatched junction nucleotides: 12. The CDR3 loop is CASSAPGTGEGDGYTF. The CDR3 DNA sequence: TGTGCCAGCAGTGCCCCCGGGACAGGGGAGGGCGATGGCTACACCTTC.